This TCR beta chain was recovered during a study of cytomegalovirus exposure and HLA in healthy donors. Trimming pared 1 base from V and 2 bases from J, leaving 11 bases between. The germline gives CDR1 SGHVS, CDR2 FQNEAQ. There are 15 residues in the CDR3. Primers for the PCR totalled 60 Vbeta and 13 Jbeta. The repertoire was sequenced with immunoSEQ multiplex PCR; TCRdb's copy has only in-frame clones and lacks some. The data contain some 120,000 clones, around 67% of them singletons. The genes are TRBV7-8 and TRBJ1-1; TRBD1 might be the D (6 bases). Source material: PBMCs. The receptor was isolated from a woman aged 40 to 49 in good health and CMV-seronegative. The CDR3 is CASSLVEGVNTEAFF. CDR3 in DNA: TGTGCCAGCAGCTTAGTAGAGGGGGTCAACACTGAAGCTTTCTTT.